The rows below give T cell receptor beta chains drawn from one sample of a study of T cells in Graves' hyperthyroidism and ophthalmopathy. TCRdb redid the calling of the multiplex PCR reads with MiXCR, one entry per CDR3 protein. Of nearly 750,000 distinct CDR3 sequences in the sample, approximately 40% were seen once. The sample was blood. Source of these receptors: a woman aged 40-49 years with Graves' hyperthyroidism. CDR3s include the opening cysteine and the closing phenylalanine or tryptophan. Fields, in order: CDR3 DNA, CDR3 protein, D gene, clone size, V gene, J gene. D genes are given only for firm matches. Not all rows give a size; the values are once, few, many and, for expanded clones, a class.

TGCGCCAGCAGCTTGTACACGGGCAAGAACACTGAAGCTTTCTTT,CASSLYTGKNTEAFF,NA,NA,TRBV5-1,TRBJ1-1
TGTGCCAGCAGCTTAATGAAGGGGGCGAACTACGAGCAGTACTTC,CASSLMKGANYEQYF,TRBD1,many,TRBV7-9,TRBJ2-7
TGTGCCAGTAGTCTCCAGCCGACAGGTGTGAACACTGAAGCTTTCTTT,CASSLQPTGVNTEAFF,NA,many,TRBV19,TRBJ1-1
TGTGCTAGCAGCTTAGCAAGCAGCCCCATGAACACTGAAGCTTTCTTT,CASSLASSPMNTEAFF,NA,many,TRBV7-7,TRBJ1-1
TGTGCCAGTAGTACAACCCAGTCCTATGGCTACACCTTC,CASSTTQSYGYTF,NA,few,TRBV19,TRBJ1-2
TGCAGTGCTAGAGGGCAGGGAAAGTGCTACGAGCAGTACTTC,CSARGQGKCYEQYF,NA,NA,TRBV20-1,TRBJ2-7
TGTGCCAGTAGTATAGGGACTCGGGGCTATGGCTACACCTTC,CASSIGTRGYGYTF,NA,NA,TRBV19,TRBJ1-2
TGTGCCAGTAGTGAAGGCCAGTTACAAGAGACCCAGTACTTC,CASSEGQLQETQYF,NA,NA,TRBV19,TRBJ2-5
TGTGCCAGCAGTTCCCCCCAGGGCTCTGGCGAGACCCAGTACTTC,CASSSPQGSGETQYF,NA,NA,TRBV7-2,TRBJ2-5
TGTGCCATCAGGGCAGGGATTAAAGAGATCTACACCTTC,CAIRAGIKEIYTF,NA,many,TRBV10-3,TRBJ1-2
TGTGCCAGCGCGGGACAGGGGTTTGATGGCTACACCTTC,CASAGQGFDGYTF,TRBD1,NA,TRBV25-1,TRBJ1-2
TGTGCCTGCTCCTTAGGGGGGGCGAACACTGAAGCTTTCTTT,CACSLGGANTEAFF,NA,NA,TRBV6-5,TRBJ1-1
TGTGCCAGCAGCTTTGGGTCCGCGCCGAACTCCCAAGAGACCCAGTACTTC,CASSFGSAPNSQETQYF,NA,many,TRBV7-6,TRBJ2-5
TGTGCCAGCAGCCCCTGGGGACAGTCCTACGAGCAGTACTTC,CASSPWGQSYEQYF,TRBD1,NA,TRBV9,TRBJ2-7
TGTGCCAGCAGCCTCCGGGACAGGGGGCGCGCCGGGGAGCTGTTTTTT,CASSLRDRGRAGELFF,TRBD1,many,TRBV7-9,TRBJ2-2
TGCGCCAGCAGCTTGGCCCGACAGGGGGGCGCAGATACGCAGTATTTT,CASSLARQGGADTQYF,TRBD1,NA,TRBV5-1,TRBJ2-3
TGCAGTGCTCCTCCGGACGGCATGAACACTGAAGCTTTCTTT,CSAPPDGMNTEAFF,NA,few,TRBV20-1,TRBJ1-1
TGTGCCAGCAGAGGCTCGACCGTCTCTGGAAACACCATATATTTT,CASRGSTVSGNTIYF,NA,NA,TRBV6-4,TRBJ1-3
TGTGCCAGCAGCGGGGGGGGGCACTACGAGCAGTACTTC,CASSGGGHYEQYF,NA,NA,TRBV7-2,TRBJ2-7
TGTGCCAGCGGGCGGGATAGCGGGAGGCGAGAGACCCAGTACTTC,CASGRDSGRRETQYF,TRBD2,NA,TRBV25-1,TRBJ2-5
TGTGCCAGCAGCAGTGGACAGGGGGCGGGCGGGCAGTACTTC,CASSSGQGAGGQYF,TRBD1,NA,TRBV12-3/TRBV12-4,TRBJ2-7
TGTGCCAGCAGTTTGACTGGATTTCAGCCCCAGCATTTT,CASSLTGFQPQHF,NA,many,TRBV12-3/TRBV12-4,TRBJ1-5
TGTGCCAGCAGCTTTCAGAGTGGACCCTACGAGCAGTACTTC,CASSFQSGPYEQYF,NA,many,TRBV11-2,TRBJ2-7
TGCGCCAGCAAAGGCGGCGGCGATATCACGGATACGCAGTATTTT,CASKGGGDITDTQYF,NA,NA,TRBV10-1,TRBJ2-3
TGTGCCAGCAGCTTGGTTCCGTGGCAGGGAAGGGAGACCCAGTACTTC,CASSLVPWQGRETQYF,NA,NA,TRBV5-4,TRBJ2-5
TGCAGCGGGACCAGGGATGACACCGGGGAGCTGTTTTTT,CSGTRDDTGELFF,NA,NA,TRBV29-1,TRBJ2-2
TGTGCCAGCGGGACTCGGACTGCCGGGGAGCTGTTTTTT,CASGTRTAGELFF,NA,few,TRBV6-5,TRBJ2-2
TGCAGCGTTGGGGGTCATCTAGCGGGATTCGAGCAGTACTTC,CSVGGHLAGFEQYF,TRBD2,NA,TRBV29-1,TRBJ2-7
TGTGCCAGCAGCCCGACACAGGAGTATGGCTACACCTTC,CASSPTQEYGYTF,NA,few,TRBV5-6,TRBJ1-2
TGTGCTAGTGGTTCCATTGAAGCGACAGGGGATCAGCCCCAGCATTTT,CASGSIEATGDQPQHF,TRBD1,NA,TRBV12-5,TRBJ1-5
TGTGCCAGCAGCCAAGATACGGGGATGGATGGCTACACCTTC,CASSQDTGMDGYTF,NA,few,TRBV6-5,TRBJ1-2
TGCGCCAGCAGCCAAGATCGGCAGGACTACGAGCAGTACTTC,CASSQDRQDYEQYF,NA,many,TRBV4-3,TRBJ2-7
TGCAGCGTTGCAGTCCGTGCAGGGGGCCAAGATACGCAGTATTTT,CSVAVRAGGQDTQYF,TRBD1,NA,TRBV29-1,TRBJ2-3
TGTGCTAGTGGTTTAGATCTCCAAGAGACCCAGTACTTC,CASGLDLQETQYF,NA,many,TRBV12-5,TRBJ2-5
TGTGCCAGCAGTTCGACAGGGAAAGGGAGACCCCTCCACTTT,CASSSTGKGRPLHF,TRBD1,NA,TRBV12-3/TRBV12-4,TRBJ1-6
TGTGCCAGCAGCTTACGGGACAGGGATGGCTACACCTTC,CASSLRDRDGYTF,TRBD1,many,TRBV7-3,TRBJ1-2
TGTGCCAGCAGTAAACCAAATCGGGCAATCGATGGCTACACCTTC,CASSKPNRAIDGYTF,NA,many,TRBV6-5,TRBJ1-2
TGTGCCAGCAGCTTAGGGACTCAATTATACGAGCAGTACTTC,CASSLGTQLYEQYF,NA,few,TRBV7-2,TRBJ2-7
TGCGCCAGCAGCCAAGAGGTCGCAGGGGTCTATGGCTACACCTTC,CASSQEVAGVYGYTF,NA,NA,TRBV4-3,TRBJ1-2
TGCAGCGTTGTCCTAACAAGCAATCAGCCCCAGCATTTT,CSVVLTSNQPQHF,NA,few,TRBV29-1,TRBJ1-5
TGTGCCAGCAGCGCTCGCTTCCGGGAGCCCTCCCGAGAGACCCAGTACTTC,CASSARFREPSRETQYF,NA,NA,TRBV11-2,TRBJ2-5
TGTGCCAGCAGTTTAGATACAGCCGCTGTGGAGCTGTTTTTT,CASSLDTAAVELFF,NA,few,TRBV28,TRBJ2-2
TGTGCCAGTAGTACGGACAGGGTAGCTGAAAAACTGTTTTTT,CASSTDRVAEKLFF,TRBD1,NA,TRBV19,TRBJ1-4
TGTGCCAGCAGCCACCGGGACAGTAATGAAAAACTGTTTTTT,CASSHRDSNEKLFF,TRBD1,many,TRBV7-9,TRBJ1-4
TGCAGTGCAAATTTAGCGGGGGGGAAAGAGACCCAGTACTTC,CSANLAGGKETQYF,TRBD2,many,TRBV20-1,TRBJ2-5
TGCAGCGTTGGTACCTCTGGGGCCAACGTCCTGACTTTC,CSVGTSGANVLTF,NA,many,TRBV29-1,TRBJ2-6
TGTGCCAGTAAGGACAGCCACAGGAACACTGAAGCTTTCTTT,CASKDSHRNTEAFF,NA,many,TRBV19,TRBJ1-1
TGTGCCAGTAGTATTAGGAAGAGCTATTCAACTAATGAAAAACTGTTTTTT,CASSIRKSYSTNEKLFF,NA,few,TRBV19,TRBJ1-4
TGTGCCAGCAGCTCAGCGAGGGCGCTCACTGAAGCTTTCTTT,CASSSARALTEAFF,NA,few,TRBV5-6,TRBJ1-1
TGCAGTGTAGTAGCGGGGGGGCAAACAGATACGCAGTGTTTT,CSVVAGGQTDTQCF,TRBD2,NA,TRBV20-1,TRBJ2-3
TGTGCCAGCAGTCTTCGCCGGGGGGCGTCGGGGATTGAAGCTTTCTTT,CASSLRRGASGIEAFF,NA,few,TRBV12-3/TRBV12-4,TRBJ1-1